There are many counts of the clone carrying this T cell receptor (beta chain). Its target is not known. These data come from a study of regulatory T cells in long-lasting Graves disease. Notes on the study in general: Gene preferences differed: TRBV28, TRBJ1-2, TRBJ2-5 in persistent cases. The work looked only at peripheral blood and did not look at thyroid tissue.

Through Arm-PCR of CDR3 regions and iRepertoire HTBI primers, TCR beta libraries were built. TCRdb re-analysed the multiplex PCR reads in MiXCR, keeping a single row per CDR3 protein. The sample carries 400,000 to 500,000 distinct CDR3 sequences, less than 25% recorded once. Time point: persistent/refractory GD, antithyroid drugs over 5 years with positive TRAb. Extracted RNA from PBMCs served as the source of the TCR library. Patients came through an endocrinology department, and that department was in Xi'an, China. V lost 0 bases, J lost 4 bases, and 10 bases lay in between. This CDR3 contains 14 residues. The germline CDR1 and CDR2 sequences are MNHEY and SVGAGI.

This receptor was identified in a female donor with Graves disease. The rearrangement joins TRBV6-5 to TRBJ2-7, with D perhaps TRBD2 (6 bases). Sequenced here: peripheral blood mononuclear cells (PBMCs), sampled when the disease was refractory, from a patient treated with antithyroid drugs. The CDR3: CASSYSRDGYEQYF. Written as DNA, the CDR3 is TGTGCCAGCAGTTACTCGCGGGACGGGTACGAGCAGTACTTC.